Below, 5 T cell receptor beta chains from the same sample are listed, as sequenced in a study of shared clonotypes between healthy human individuals. Using immunoSEQ multiplex PCR, the repertoire was profiled, and TCRdb retains in-frame clones only, with some absent. The table lists fewer than 2.5 million clones, 93% of them singletons. The sequenced material came from naive CD4+ T cells from PBMCs. The subset was: CD45RA+ positively selected. Receptor source: a man aged 18 to 30 in good health. Some clones in this sample may be carry-over from other donors' samples.

This clone was recorded only once. The chain combines TRBV6-6 with TRBJ1-3; D call uncertain. Between the trimmed V and J ends, which lost 6 bases and 0 bases, there was a span of 12 bases. Germline V CDR1 and CDR2: MNHNY, SVGAGI (reference sequence). This CDR3 contains 15 residues. CDR3 bases: TGTGCCAGCAGAGACCGGGCCGCCTCTGGAAACACCATATATTTT. Amino acids: CASRDRAASGNTIYF.

This chain connects TRBV28 to TRBJ2-7; D might be TRBD2 (7 bases). Trimming removed 2 bases from V and 2 bases from J, with 10 bases in between. Germline V gene sequence: CDR1 MDHEN, CDR2 SYDVKM. There are 14 residues in the CDR3. The CDR3 nucleotides are TGTGCCAGCAGTTTACGGGGGGCCACCTACGAGCAGTACTTC. Residues: CASSLRGATYEQYF.

This chain links TRBV6-6 with TRBJ2-1; 9 bases align to TRBD1. This CDR3 has 16 amino acids. Germline CDR1 and CDR2: MNHNY and SVGAGI (reference sequence). V lost 0 bases and J lost 12; bases outside the gene matches: 12. CDR3 DNA: TGTGCCAGCAGTTACTCCCGGGACAGGGCTGATCAGAGGCAGTTCTTC. Translation: CASSYSRDRADQRQFF.

The chain couples TRBV12-5 to TRBJ2-1; D gene uncertain. V lost 1 base and J lost 11, with 12 bases in between. Germline V gene data show CDR1 as LGHNT and CDR2 as FRNRAP. The CDR3 spans 13 residues. CDR3: CASGLAPDVKQFF. DNA for the CDR3: TGTGCTAGTGGTTTGGCCCCGGACGTCAAGCAGTTCTTC.

About this clone: Other DNA variants within this sample encode the same CDR3. This rearrangement joins TRBV5-1 to TRBJ2-7; possible D gene TRBD1, 5 bases. The ends were cut back, 3 bases at V and 1 base at J, with 11 bases in the middle. Germline V gene lookup returns CDR1 SGHRS and CDR2 YFSETQ. The CDR3 sequence is 14 residues long. The CDR3: CASSSTASSYEQYF. The CDR3 coding sequence is TGCGCCAGCAGCTCGACAGCGTCTTCCTACGAGCAGTACTTC.